The 11 T cell receptor beta chains below all came from one sample that was sequenced in a study of shared clonotypes between healthy human individuals. Sequencing used immunoSEQ multiplex PCR; TCRdb keeps in-frame clones, though not all of them. The data contain roughly 500,000 clones, about 82% of them seen just once; the ten biggest clones take up over 10%. Sequenced input: PBMCs. The receptors derive from a woman in her thirties or forties in good health. Some clones in this sample may be carry-over from other donors' samples.

The V and J genes are TRBV2 and TRBJ2-1; TRBD2 agrees at 8 bases. CDR3 length: 15 amino acids. J was trimmed by 3 bases and V by 4 bases; bases with no gene match: 5. CDR1 and CDR2 (germline): SNHLY, FYNNEI. DNA for the CDR3: TGTGCCAGCAGTGGGACGGGAGGGGTCTACAATGAGCAGTTCTTC. This gives the protein CASSGTGGVYNEQFF.

This clone showed up just a few times. V is TRBV5-4 and J is TRBJ2-7; D could derive from TRBD1 or TRBD2 (5 bases each). The CDR3 sequence is 15 residues long. V was clipped by 0 bases and J by 2 bases, with 12 bases between them. Germline CDR1 reads SGHNT; CDR2 reads YYREEE (reference sequence). CDR3: CASSLDGTGTYEQYF. As DNA, the CDR3 is TGTGCCAGCAGCTTGGACGGGACGGGGACCTACGAGCAGTACTTC.

This clone was counted only a few times. This chain links TRBV19 with TRBJ1-6, with D maybe TRBD1 (6 bases). CDR3 length equals 14 residues. With 5 bases removed from V and 7 bases from J, the gap between germline ends came to 12 bases. Germline V gene lookup returns CDR1 LNHDA and CDR2 SQIVND (reference sequence). CDR3: CASSAGEENSPLHF. Written as DNA, the CDR3 is TGTGCCAGTAGTGCAGGGGAGGAGAATTCACCCCTCCACTTT. Based on the CDR3 plus reference TRBV19 and TRBJ1-6, the full variable domain is DGGITQSPKYLFRKEGQNVTLSCEQNLNHDAMYWYRQDPGQGLRLIYYSQIVNDFQKGDIAEGYSVSREKKESFPLTVTSAQKNPTAFYLCASSAGEENSPLHFGNGTRLTVT.

The sample holds one count of this clone. This rearrangement joins TRBV28 to TRBJ1-4; no reliable D call. CDR3 length: 15 residues. Trimming cost V 3 bases and J 7 bases, with 15 bases left between them. Germline V gene data show CDR1 as MDHEN and CDR2 as SYDVKM. The CDR3 nucleotides read TGTGCCAGCAGTTTCCCAGGTGGGGATGGTGAAAAACTGTTTTTT. Amino acid sequence: CASSFPGGDGEKLFF.

This clone appeared once. CDR3 region: CASSILGPLAGDNEQFF. CDR3 in DNA: TGTGCCAGTAGTATCCTCGGTCCACTAGCGGGAGACAATGAGCAGTTCTTC. This chain connects TRBV19 to TRBJ2-1; 11 positions agree with TRBD2. Looked up from germline, CDR1 is LNHDA and CDR2 is SQIVND (reference sequence). This CDR3 region has 17 residues. The V segment lost 3 bases and the J segment 5 bases; nucleotides outside the gene matches: 9. The full variable domain, in which reference TRBV19 and TRBJ2-1 provide the parts outside the CDR3, is DGGITQSPKYLFRKEGQNVTLSCEQNLNHDAMYWYRQDPGQGLRLIYYSQIVNDFQKGDIAEGYSVSREKKESFPLTVTSAQKNPTAFYLCASSILGPLAGDNEQFFGPGTRLTVL.

Concerning this clone itself: This CDR3 is also generated by other DNA sequences in the sample. V usage is TRBV9 and J usage is TRBJ1-1; no definite D call. This CDR3 is built from 12 residues. V was shortened by 3 bases and J by 2 bases, with 5 bases between the two germline ends. Germline CDR1 is SGDLS and CDR2 is YYNGEE. In nucleotides, the CDR3 is TGTGCCAGCAGCGCCCCAAACACTGAAGCTTTCTTT. Encoded protein: CASSAPNTEAFF.

This clone was observed many times. The rearrangement links TRBV19 to TRBJ1-5; D remains ambiguous. From germline, CDR1 is LNHDA and CDR2 SQIVND (reference sequence). V lost 1 base and J lost 6, with 7 bases in between. This CDR3 is built from 13 residues. The CDR3 spells CASSIGSGQPQHF. CDR3 coding DNA: TGTGCCAGTAGTATAGGGAGCGGTCAGCCCCAGCATTTT. The whole variable domain, remainder taken from reference TRBV19 and TRBJ1-5, is DGGITQSPKYLFRKEGQNVTLSCEQNLNHDAMYWYRQDPGQGLRLIYYSQIVNDFQKGDIAEGYSVSREKKESFPLTVTSAQKNPTAFYLCASSIGSGQPQHFGDGTRLSIL.

V gene TRBV4-1 combines with J gene TRBJ1-4; 8 positions match TRBD1. Losses at the gene ends were 10 bases for V and 5 bases for J; bases not matched to a gene: 3. Germline assignment: CDR1 MGHRA and CDR2 YSYEKL. CDR3 length equals 12 residues. The DNA of the CDR3 is TGCGCCACCCGACAGGGGAATGAAAAACTGTTTTTT. Translated: CATRQGNEKLFF.

V gene TRBV10-3 combines with J gene TRBJ1-5; 9 bases agree with TRBD1. CDR3 length equals 14 residues. The germline gives CDR1 ENHRY, CDR2 SYGVKD. V was pared by 4 bases and J by 6 bases, with 4 bases of the junction left unmatched. As DNA, the CDR3 is TGTGCCATCAGTGCGGGGACAGGGTTTCAGCCCCAGCATTTT. Translation gives CAISAGTGFQPQHF.

The sample holds a few counts of this clone. Other nucleotide sequences from this sample produce the same CDR3. The chain is built from TRBV29-1 and TRBJ2-1, with a tentative D call TRBD1 (6 bases). The germline V gene encodes CDR1 SQVTM and CDR2 ANQGSEA. The CDR3 loop spans 13 amino acids. Trimming stripped 4 bases from V and 0 bases from J, with 7 bases between. This CDR3 is CSVVQGSYNEQFF. In nucleotides, the CDR3 is TGCAGCGTTGTACAGGGCTCCTACAATGAGCAGTTCTTC.

The J gene is TRBJ1-2, the V gene TRBV28; no firm D call. Germline V gene data show CDR1 as MDHEN and CDR2 as SYDVKM. V lost 5 bases and J lost 4, with 17 bases in between. There are 15 residues in the CDR3. CDR3 sequence reads: CASSRQVARRYGYTF. The CDR3 DNA is TGTGCCAGCAGTCGTCAGGTGGCCCGACGCTATGGCTACACCTTC.